The present TCR beta chain was sequenced within a study of Ad26.COV2.S vaccination and SARS-CoV-2 variants. TCRdb keeps only in-frame clones here, not all; method: immunoSEQ multiplex PCR. The repertoire includes about 410,000 clones, around 92% of them detected once, and more than 1.5% sits in the top ten. The CDR3 covers 15 residues. Trimming cost V 5 bases and J 4 bases; bases outside gene matches: 8. The germline V gene encodes CDR1 SGHAT and CDR2 FQNNGV. This clone appeared once. The sample's treatment: some 19 received Ad26.COV2.S at low or high dose, single or two shots; 5 received placebo; per-sample allocation not given. Samples came from day 63 after the first vaccine or placebo injection. In Boston, an adult donor aged 18-55 years took part.

The starting material was peripheral blood, obtained in a trial of Ad26.COV2.S vaccine versus placebo. This chain links TRBV11-2 with TRBJ1-3; 7 bases align to TRBD1. This clonotype originated in a person between 18 and 59 years old who received the Ad26.COV2.S COVID-19 vaccine or a placebo. CDR3 bases: TGTGCCAGCAGCCGCAGGGGGGCAGTGGGAAACACCATATATTTT. This encodes CASSRRGAVGNTIYF.